Following are 23 T cell receptor beta chains from one sample sequenced in a study of early T cells in non-severe SARS-CoV-2 infection. Each CDR3 protein gets one entry after TCRdb re-called the 5' RACE reads with MiXCR. The table records about 87,000 distinct CDR3 sequences, 14% of them present only once. Input material: whole blood. These receptors were taken from an adult who was a healthcare worker with PCR-confirmed SARS-CoV-2 infection or an uninfected control (not recorded which).

A few counts support this clonotype. The rearrangement joins TRBV4-2 to TRBJ2-7, with 11 bases identical to TRBD2. The germline V gene encodes CDR1 LGHNA and CDR2 YNFKEQ. The CDR3 totals 18 residues. J lost 5 bases, V lost 3 bases, and 15 bases had no gene match. The CDR3 nucleotides read TGTGCCAGCAGCCATCGTCTAGCGGGGGGTAGCGGAATCGACGAGCAGTACTTC. Protein product: CASSHRLAGGSGIDEQYF.

This clonotype was detected a few times. The J gene is TRBJ1-1, the V gene TRBV6-4; tentative D call: TRBD1 (5 bases). CDR3 length: 14 amino acids. Trimming pared 7 bases from V and 1 base from J, leaving 13 bases between. Germline loops: CDR1 MRHNA, CDR2 SNTAGT. The CDR3 DNA is TGTGCCAGCAACAGGCGGCAGGGGAACACTGAAGCTTTCTTT. This translates into CASNRRQGNTEAFF.

This clonotype was counted at least ten times. J is TRBJ2-3 and V is TRBV24-1; possibly TRBD1 or TRBD2 for D (5 bases each). V lost 10 bases, J lost 6 bases, and 16 bases lay in between. The length of the CDR3 is 13 residues. CDR1 is KGHDR, CDR2 SFDVKD, per germline. Written as DNA, the CDR3 is TGTGCCACGAGTCGTGACGGGGCCGATACGCAGTATTTT. Protein sequence: CATSRDGADTQYF.

This clonotype came up many times. The rearrangement joins TRBV6-1 to TRBJ2-4; TRBD1 is a possible D gene (5 bases). Germline V lookup: CDR1 MNHNS, CDR2 SASEGT. There are 14 residues in the CDR3. V lost 3 bases and J 7 bases, leaving 13 bases between the germline ends. The CDR3 sequence is CASSDVSTENIQYF. The CDR3 coding sequence is TGTGCCAGCAGTGATGTTTCGACAGAGAACATTCAGTACTTC.

This clonotype has only a few counts. The chain has TRBV29-1 and TRBJ2-7; D unresolved. Trimming took 3 bases from V and 1 from J, leaving 7 bases between them. Germline V lookup: CDR1 SQVTM, CDR2 ANQGSEA. This CDR3 region has 12 residues. CDR3 residues: CSVEDRSYEQYF. CDR3 in DNA: TGCAGCGTTGAGGACCGTTCCTACGAGCAGTACTTC.

The table lists this clonotype with a few counts. The gene calls are TRBV7-9 and TRBJ2-2, with 7 bases lining up with TRBD1. The CDR3 is made up of 15 amino acids. Germline V gene sequence: CDR1 SEHNR, CDR2 FQNEAQ (reference sequence). After removal of 5 bases from V and 4 bases from J, the junction contained 7 bases not matched to a gene. The CDR3 region is CASSPDRVATGELFF. The CDR3 DNA follows: TGTGCCAGCAGCCCCGACAGGGTAGCCACCGGGGAGCTGTTTTTT. Supplemented by reference TRBV7-9 and TRBJ2-2, the full variable domain reads DTGVSQNPRHKITKRGQNVTFRCDPISEHNRLYWYRQTLGQGPEFLTYFQNEAQLEKSRLLSDRFSAERPKGSFSTLEIQRTEQGDSAMYLCASSPDRVATGELFFGEGSRLTVL.

The V call is TRBV11-2, the J call TRBJ2-1, with TRBD2 matching 7 bases. Germline V gene data show CDR1 as SGHAT and CDR2 as FQNNGV. CDR3 length: 17 amino acids. Unmatched junction bases numbered 14, after V lost 5 bases and J lost 4 bases. CDR3 amino acids: CASSTAAGLLVYNEQFF. CDR3 nucleotide sequence: TGTGCCAGCAGCACCGCAGCGGGACTACTAGTATACAATGAGCAGTTCTTC.

The chain combines TRBV21-1 with TRBJ2-4. TRBV21-1 is a pseudogene. This CDR3 comprises 16 residues. The CDR3 DNA reads as TGTGCCAGCAGTTTCCTCAAAGGGTTAGCCAAAAACATTCAGTACTTC. Translating gives CASSFLKGLAKNIQYF.

Ten or more counts support this clonotype. The chain carries TRBV12-3 or TRBV12-4 and TRBJ1-5; 8 bases map to TRBD1. The CDR3 covers 15 residues. Unmatched junction bases numbered 1, after V lost 1 base and J lost 2 bases. The CDR3: CASSLETGGNQPQHF. The CDR3 nucleotides read TGTGCCAGCAGTTTAGAGACAGGGGGCAATCAGCCCCAGCATTTT.

This rearrangement joins TRBV28 to TRBJ2-3; D gene ambiguous. The V end was cut by 3 bases, the J end by 9 bases, with 4 bases between. There are 10 residues in the CDR3. The V gene's germline CDR1 is MDHEN and CDR2 SYDVKM. CDR3 bases: TGTGCCAGCAGTTTTGGGACGCAGTATTTT. It yields the protein CASSFGTQYF.

This clonotype turned up a few times. The chain uses TRBV28 and TRBJ2-5; perhaps TRBD1 as D (6 bases). Germline V gene data show CDR1 as MDHEN and CDR2 as SYDVKM. The germline V and J ends were trimmed by 6 bases and 5 bases, with 13 bases remaining between them. The CDR3 sequence is 13 residues long. Here the CDR3 DNA reads TGTGCCAGCAGGGGCCAGGGGTGGGAGACCCAGTACTTC. This sequence encodes CASRGQGWETQYF. Variable domain in full (rest from reference TRBV28 and TRBJ2-5): DVKVTQSSRYLVKRTGEKVFLECVQDMDHENMFWYRQDPGLGLRLIYFSYDVKMKEKGDIPEGYSVSREKKERFSLILESASTNQTSMYLCASRGQGWETQYFGPGTRLLVL.

The genes are TRBV3-1 and TRBJ1-2; D is unresolved. CDR1 and CDR2 (germline): LGHDT, YNNKEL (reference sequence). Deletions cut 0 bases from V and 2 bases from J, with 13 bases between. There are 16 residues in the CDR3. CDR3 DNA sequence: TGTGCCAGCAGCCAAGATAGGAGGCAGGAAAACTATGGCTACACCTTC. It translates to CASSQDRRQENYGYTF.

The chain joins TRBV28 to TRBJ1-5; no reliable D call. Germline V gene sequence: CDR1 MDHEN, CDR2 SYDVKM. With 10 bases removed from V and 4 bases from J, the gap between germline ends came to 11 bases. The CDR3 loop spans 12 amino acids. The CDR3: CATSGLNQPQHF. For the CDR3, the DNA is TGTGCCACCTCAGGATTGAATCAGCCCCAGCATTTT. Full variable domain (rest looked up from reference TRBV28 and TRBJ1-5): DVKVTQSSRYLVKRTGEKVFLECVQDMDHENMFWYRQDPGLGLRLIYFSYDVKMKEKGDIPEGYSVSREKKERFSLILESASTNQTSMYLCATSGLNQPQHFGDGTRLSIL.

The chain couples TRBV28 to TRBJ1-1; D is unresolved. Trimming took 7 bases from V and 4 from J, leaving 7 bases between them. The V gene's germline CDR1 is MDHEN and CDR2 SYDVKM. The CDR3 contains 11 residues. CDR3 sequence reads: CASTLSTEAFF. In DNA, the CDR3 is TGTGCCAGCACCTTATCCACTGAAGCTTTCTTT.

The chain links TRBV11-1 to TRBJ2-7; D ambiguous. CDR3 size: 14 residues. Germline CDR1 SGHAT, CDR2 FQDESV (reference sequence). Trimming shortened V by 1 base and J by 6 bases, and 13 bases separated the two germline ends. The CDR3 loop reads CASSLDARLGEQYF. In nucleotides, the CDR3 is TGTGCCAGCAGCTTAGATGCCCGGTTGGGCGAGCAGTACTTC.

The gene calls are TRBV14 and TRBJ2-2, with unresolved D. The CDR3 sequence is 13 residues long. V shed 1 base and J shed 2 bases, with 2 bases lying between them. Germline V gene data show CDR1 as SGHDN and CDR2 as FVKESK. The CDR3 spells CASSQVNTGELFF. CDR3 nucleotide sequence: TGTGCCAGCAGCCAAGTCAACACCGGGGAGCTGTTTTTT.

The rearrangement uses TRBV9 and TRBJ1-2; no firm D call. With 0 bases removed from V and 8 bases from J, the gap between germline ends came to 14 bases. Looked up from germline, CDR1 is SGDLS and CDR2 is YYNGEE. The CDR3 length is 14 residues. The CDR3 DNA sequence: TGTGCCAGCAGCGTAGGGGGATCCCATTCGGGCTACACCTTC. This sequence encodes CASSVGGSHSGYTF.

The chain couples TRBV3-1 to TRBJ1-3; 8 bases agree with TRBD1. Germline CDR1 reads LGHDT; CDR2 reads YNNKEL (reference sequence). Trimming took 4 bases from V and 3 from J; bases not matched to a gene: 5. This CDR3 has 15 amino acids. CDR3 in amino acids: CASSPTGDHGNTIYF. DNA for the CDR3: TGTGCCAGCAGCCCGACAGGGGACCATGGAAACACCATATATTTT.

V usage is TRBV12-3 or TRBV12-4 and J usage is TRBJ2-7, with D uncertain. The CDR3 loop spans 13 amino acids. Trimming took off 4 bases at V and 0 bases at J, with 7 bases between the two ends. Here the CDR3 DNA reads TGTGCCAGCAGTTCCGTAGACTCCTACGAGCAGTACTTC. Its protein is CASSSVDSYEQYF.

This chain uses TRBV20-1 with TRBJ1-5; D is ambiguous. The length of the CDR3 is 15 residues. The germline CDR1 and CDR2 sequences are DFQATT and SNEGSKA (reference sequence). V was pared by 2 bases and J by 0 bases, with 11 bases between. CDR3 nucleotides: TGCAGTGCTAGAAGTTCAGTGTATAGCAATCAGCCCCAGCATTTT. Its translation: CSARSSVYSNQPQHF.

This clonotype was found a few times. The chain carries TRBV9 and TRBJ2-2; D is ambiguous. Germline lookup yields CDR1 SGDLS and CDR2 YYNGEE. Trimming left V 0 bases short and J 0 bases short, with 6 bases between. This CDR3 spans 15 amino acids. The DNA of the CDR3 is TGTGCCAGCAGCGTAGTTTCTACGAACACCGGGGAGCTGTTTTTT. Protein sequence: CASSVVSTNTGELFF.

This clonotype appeared a few times. The V call is TRBV7-8, the J call TRBJ2-7; D possibly uses TRBD1 or TRBD2 (5 bases each). The CDR3 runs to 17 residues. Trimming left V 1 base short and J 0 bases short, with 16 bases between. Per germline, CDR1 SGHVS and CDR2 FQNEAQ. CDR3: CASSLGYGATISYEQYF. CDR3 bases: TGTGCCAGCAGCTTAGGGTACGGGGCCACCATCTCCTACGAGCAGTACTTC. Full variable domain (rest looked up from reference TRBV7-8 and TRBJ2-7): GAGVSQSPRYKVAKRGQDVALRCDPISGHVSLFWYQQALGQGPEFLTYFQNEAQLDKSGLPSDRFFAERPEGSVSTLKIQRTQQEDSAVYLCASSLGYGATISYEQYFGPGTRLTVT.

This clonotype has ten or more counts. This chain uses TRBV10-3 with TRBJ1-2; TRBD1 matches 8 bases. This CDR3 region has 14 residues. Germline V gene lookup returns CDR1 ENHRY and CDR2 SYGVKD. The ends lost 5 bases at V and 4 bases at J; junction bases unmatched: 6. CDR3 bases: TGTGCCATCAGTCAGACAGGGGAAGGCTATGGCTACACCTTC. It is translated as CAISQTGEGYGYTF.